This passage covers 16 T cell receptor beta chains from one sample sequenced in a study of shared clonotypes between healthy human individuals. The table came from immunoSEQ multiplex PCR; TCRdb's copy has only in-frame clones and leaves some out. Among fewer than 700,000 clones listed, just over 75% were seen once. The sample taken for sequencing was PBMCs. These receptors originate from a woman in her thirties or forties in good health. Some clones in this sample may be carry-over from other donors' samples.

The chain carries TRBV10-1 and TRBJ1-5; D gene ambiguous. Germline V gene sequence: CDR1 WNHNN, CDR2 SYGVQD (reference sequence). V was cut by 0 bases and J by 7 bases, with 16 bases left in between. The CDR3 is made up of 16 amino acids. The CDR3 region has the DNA TGCGCCAGCAGTGAGTCCGGGGTAGGGATGGGGCAGCCCCAGCATTTT. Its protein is CASSESGVGMGQPQHF.

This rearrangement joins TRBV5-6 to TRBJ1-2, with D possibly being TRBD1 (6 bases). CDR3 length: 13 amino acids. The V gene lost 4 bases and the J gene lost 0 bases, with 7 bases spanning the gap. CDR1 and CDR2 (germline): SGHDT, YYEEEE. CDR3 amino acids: CASSGDTNYGYTF. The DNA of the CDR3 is TGTGCCAGCAGCGGGGACACTAACTATGGCTACACCTTC.

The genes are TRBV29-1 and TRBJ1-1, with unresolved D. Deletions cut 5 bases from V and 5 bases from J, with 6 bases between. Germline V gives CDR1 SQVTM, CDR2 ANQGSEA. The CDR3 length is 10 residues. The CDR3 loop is CSVSQTEAFF. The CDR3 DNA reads TGCAGCGTTTCCCAGACTGAAGCTTTCTTT.

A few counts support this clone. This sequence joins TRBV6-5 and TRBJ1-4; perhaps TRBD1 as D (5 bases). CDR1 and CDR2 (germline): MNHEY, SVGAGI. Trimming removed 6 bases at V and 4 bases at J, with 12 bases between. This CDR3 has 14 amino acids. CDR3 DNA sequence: TGTGCCAGCAGCCCGACAGTTTATAATGAAAAACTGTTTTTT. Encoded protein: CASSPTVYNEKLFF.

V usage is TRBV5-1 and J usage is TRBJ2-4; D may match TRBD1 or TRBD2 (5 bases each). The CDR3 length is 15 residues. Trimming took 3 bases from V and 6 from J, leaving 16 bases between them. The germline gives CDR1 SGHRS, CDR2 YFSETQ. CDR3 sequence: CASSSRGVPGNIQYF. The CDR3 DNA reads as TGCGCCAGCAGCTCAAGAGGGGTCCCGGGAAACATTCAGTACTTC. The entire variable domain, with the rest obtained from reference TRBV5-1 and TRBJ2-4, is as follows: KAGVTQTPRYLIKTRGQQVTLSCSPISGHRSVSWYQQTPGQGLQFLFEYFSETQRNKGNFPGRFSGRQFSNSRSEMNVSTLELGDSALYLCASSSRGVPGNIQYFGAGTRLSVL.

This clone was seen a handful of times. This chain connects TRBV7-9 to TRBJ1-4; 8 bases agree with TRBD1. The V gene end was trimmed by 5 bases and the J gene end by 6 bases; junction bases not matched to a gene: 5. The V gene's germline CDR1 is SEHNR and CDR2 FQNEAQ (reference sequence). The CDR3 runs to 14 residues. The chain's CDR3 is CASSLDRGDEKLFF. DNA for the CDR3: TGTGCCAGCAGCCTTGACAGGGGCGATGAAAAACTGTTTTTT. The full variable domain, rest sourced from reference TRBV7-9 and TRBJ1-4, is DTGVSQNPRHKITKRGQNVTFRCDPISEHNRLYWYRQTLGQGPEFLTYFQNEAQLEKSRLLSDRFSAERPKGSFSTLEIQRTEQGDSAMYLCASSLDRGDEKLFFGSGTQLSVL.

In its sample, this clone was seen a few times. CDR3 region: CASSETGAAYEQYF. The CDR3 region has the DNA TGTGCCAGCTCAGAAACAGGGGCGGCGTACGAGCAGTACTTC. The chain carries TRBV18 and TRBJ2-7; 7 positions agree with TRBD1. Unmatched junction bases numbered 8, after V lost 5 bases and J lost 4 bases. Germline V gives CDR1 KGHSH, CDR2 LQKENI. The length of the CDR3 is 14 residues.

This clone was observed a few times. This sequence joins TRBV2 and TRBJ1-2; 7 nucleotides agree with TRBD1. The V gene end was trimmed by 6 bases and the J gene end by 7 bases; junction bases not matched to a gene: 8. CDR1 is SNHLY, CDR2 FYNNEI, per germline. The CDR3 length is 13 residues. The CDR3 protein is CASSSSQGVGYTF. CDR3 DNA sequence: TGTGCCAGCAGCTCAAGCCAGGGGGTTGGCTACACCTTC.

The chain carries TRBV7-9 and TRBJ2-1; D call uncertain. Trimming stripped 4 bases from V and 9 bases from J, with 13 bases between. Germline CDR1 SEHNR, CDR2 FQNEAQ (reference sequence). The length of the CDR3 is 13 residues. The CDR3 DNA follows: TGTGCCAGCAGCTCATCCCAGGTCGGTGAGCAGTTCTTC. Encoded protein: CASSSSQVGEQFF.

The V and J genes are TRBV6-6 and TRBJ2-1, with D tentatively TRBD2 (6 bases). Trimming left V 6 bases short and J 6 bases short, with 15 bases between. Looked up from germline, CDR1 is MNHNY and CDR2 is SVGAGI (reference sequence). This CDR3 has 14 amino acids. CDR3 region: CASSGTYGGNEQFF. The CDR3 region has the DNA TGTGCCAGCAGCGGGACCTACGGGGGCAATGAGCAGTTCTTC.

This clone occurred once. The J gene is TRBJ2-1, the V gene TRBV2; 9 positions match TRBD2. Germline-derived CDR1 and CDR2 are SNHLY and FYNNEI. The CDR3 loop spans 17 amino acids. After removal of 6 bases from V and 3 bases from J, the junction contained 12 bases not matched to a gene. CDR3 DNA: TGTGCCAGCAGGGGGGGAGCGGGAGGCAACAACTACAATGAGCAGTTCTTC. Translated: CASRGGAGGNNYNEQFF.

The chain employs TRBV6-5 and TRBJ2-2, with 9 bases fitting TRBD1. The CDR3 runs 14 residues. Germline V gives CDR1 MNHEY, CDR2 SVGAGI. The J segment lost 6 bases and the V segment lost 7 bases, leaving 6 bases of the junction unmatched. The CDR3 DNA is TGTGCCAGCAAGGGGGACAGGGAGGCCGGGGAGCTGTTTTTT. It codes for CASKGDREAGELFF.

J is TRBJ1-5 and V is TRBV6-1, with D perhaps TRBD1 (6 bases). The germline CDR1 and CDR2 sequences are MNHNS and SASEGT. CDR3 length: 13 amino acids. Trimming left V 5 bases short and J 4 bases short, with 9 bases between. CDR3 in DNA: TGTGCCAGCAGTTGGGGGGCTAATCAGCCCCAGCATTTT. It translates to CASSWGANQPQHF.

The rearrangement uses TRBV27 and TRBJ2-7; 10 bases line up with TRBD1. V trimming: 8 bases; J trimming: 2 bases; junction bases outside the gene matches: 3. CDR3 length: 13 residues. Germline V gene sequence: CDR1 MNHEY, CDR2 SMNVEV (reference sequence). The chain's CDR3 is CASGGQGAYEQYF. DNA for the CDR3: TGTGCCAGCGGAGGACAGGGGGCCTACGAGCAGTACTTC.

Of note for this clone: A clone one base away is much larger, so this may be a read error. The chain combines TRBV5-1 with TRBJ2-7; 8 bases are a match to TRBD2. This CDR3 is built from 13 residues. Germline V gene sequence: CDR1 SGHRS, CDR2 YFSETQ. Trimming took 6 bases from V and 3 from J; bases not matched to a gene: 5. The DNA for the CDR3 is TGCGCCAGCAACGGGACTAGTAGCTACGAGCAGTACTTC. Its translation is CASNGTSSYEQYF.

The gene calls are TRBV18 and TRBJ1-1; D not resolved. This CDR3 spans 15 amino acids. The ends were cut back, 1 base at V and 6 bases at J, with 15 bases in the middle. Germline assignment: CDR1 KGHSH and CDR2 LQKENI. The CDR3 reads CASSPRGPQDSEAFF. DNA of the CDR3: TGTGCCAGCTCACCACGCGGGCCCCAGGATTCTGAAGCTTTCTTT.